The 7 T cell receptor beta chains listed next were all sequenced from one sample in a study of T cell changes during pregnancy in multiple sclerosis. The assay was immunoSEQ multiplex PCR, and TCRdb's table has in-frame clones only and misses some. The repertoire consists of some 70,000 clones, with approximately 86% occurring once and the leading ten covering approximately 3.3%. This specimen was peripheral blood, taken before pregnancy. The receptors were sampled from a female donor with multiple sclerosis, enrolled in a pregnancy study.

The chain couples TRBV10-1 to TRBJ2-2, with D unclear. Trimming cost V 4 bases and J 0 bases, with 6 bases left between them. Germline CDR1 reads WNHNN; CDR2 reads SYGVQD (reference sequence). The CDR3 is made up of 14 amino acids. CDR3 sequence: CASSAETNTGELFF. CDR3 coding DNA: TGCGCCAGCAGTGCAGAAACGAACACCGGGGAGCTGTTTTTT.

V is TRBV5-4 and J is TRBJ2-7, with 7 nucleotides matching TRBD1. This CDR3 region has 15 residues. Germline trimming cut 2 bases from V and 2 bases from J; bases unmatched to any gene: 7. CDR1 and CDR2 (germline): SGHNT, YYREEE (reference sequence). CDR3 bases: TGTGCCAGCAGCTTAGGGGGCTCATTGGCCTACGAGCAGTACTTC. This encodes CASSLGGSLAYEQYF.

This clone has only a few counts. CDR3 coding DNA: TGCGCCAGCAGTCCAGCGGGAGTCGAGCAGTACTTC. Its protein is CASSPAGVEQYF. The chain employs TRBV10-1 and TRBJ2-7; 8 bases agree with TRBD2. Germline values: CDR1 WNHNN, CDR2 SYGVQD (reference sequence). This CDR3 is built from 12 residues. Trimming removed 5 bases from V and 6 bases from J; junction bases left unmatched: 3.

The chain joins TRBV5-1 to TRBJ1-1; a weak D match, TRBD1 (5 bases). Trimming took off 1 base at V and 5 bases at J, with 9 bases between the two ends. The germline CDR1 and CDR2 sequences are SGHRS and YFSETQ. CDR3 length: 13 amino acids. The CDR3 DNA is TGCGCCAGCAGCTTGAAGGGGTTGACTGAAGCTTTCTTT. Its translation: CASSLKGLTEAFF. Looking up the rest from reference TRBV5-1 and TRBJ1-1 gives the full variable domain: KAGVTQTPRYLIKTRGQQVTLSCSPISGHRSVSWYQQTPGQGLQFLFEYFSETQRNKGNFPGRFSGRQFSNSRSEMNVSTLELGDSALYLCASSLKGLTEAFFGQGTRLTVV.

This chain links TRBV5-4 with TRBJ2-7; TRBD1 might be the D (6 bases). CDR3 size: 12 residues. V lost 4 bases to trimming and J lost 4 bases, with 9 bases between them. Germline V gene lookup returns CDR1 SGHNT and CDR2 YYREEE (reference sequence). The CDR3 loop reads CASSQQGYEQYF. The CDR3 DNA is TGTGCCAGCAGCCAACAGGGTTACGAGCAGTACTTC.

This clone came up a few times. J is TRBJ1-2 and V is TRBV18; TRBD1 agrees at 10 bases. V gave up 1 base and J gave up 8 bases; unmatched junction bases: 4. The CDR3 is made up of 14 amino acids. Germline CDR1 and CDR2: KGHSH and LQKENI. For the CDR3, the DNA is TGTGCCAGCTCACCACAGGGGGACAGGGGAGGCTACACCTTC. This translates into CASSPQGDRGGYTF. Based on the CDR3 plus reference TRBV18 and TRBJ1-2, the full variable domain is NAGVMQNPRHLVRRRGQEARLRCSPMKGHSHVYWYRQLPEEGLKFMVYLQKENIIDESGMPKERFSAEFPKEGPSILRIQQVVRGDSAAYFCASSPQGDRGGYTFGSGTRLTVV.

This CDR3 is CASGAGRNTEAFF. The CDR3 coding sequence is TGTGCCAGTGGGGCGGGAAGAAACACTGAAGCTTTCTTT. This chain connects TRBV19 to TRBJ1-1; D may be TRBD1 (5 bases). The CDR3 has 13 residues. CDR1 and CDR2 (germline): LNHDA, SQIVND (reference sequence). Trimming removed 8 bases from V and 2 bases from J, with 12 bases in between.